This TCR beta chain appears in the sequencing data of a study of vaccination effects on CD4 cells after COVID-19. Study as a whole: Sequencing was preceded by expansion of antigen-specific CD4+ T cells with viral peptide pools in the ViraFEST assay. Participants got two doses of BNT162b2 or mRNA-1273 vaccine.

As to this clone: Its antigen is as yet unknown.

General study results and limits: Cross-reactivity with common cold coronaviruses was shown by only 1 of 255 vaccine-induced clones in healthy vaccinees.

Profiling relied on immunoSEQ multiplex PCR, and the TCRdb table lists in-frame clones only, not all of them. This sample has 25,000 to 30,000 clones, with more than 55% found just once. Around day 10 of culture, CD4+ T cells were separated out. Recipients of the vaccine had no prior SARS-CoV-2 infection and negative nucleocapsid antibodies. V was clipped by 0 bases and J by 3 bases, with 6 bases between them. The CDR3 is 13 amino acids. Germline CDR1 and CDR2: SGHRS and YFSETQ. This TCR was sampled from a human donor who received a COVID-19 vaccine. Sequences were derived from CD4+ T cells from PBMCs cultured without peptide, sampled before COVID-19 vaccination. The chain has TRBV5-1 and TRBJ1-1, with no clear D. The CDR3 coding sequence is TGCGCCAGCAGCTTGGGCTCCGACACTGAAGCTTTCTTT. As protein: CASSLGSDTEAFF.